This is a list of T cell receptor beta chains from one sample in a study of breast tumors, draining lymph nodes, adjacent tissues. Via MiXCR, TCRdb re-called the multiplex PCR reads, giving one row per CDR3 protein. The sample lists more than 10,000 distinct CDR3 sequences; 55% to 75% were seen once. What was sequenced was tumor-adjacent breast tissue. The receptors come from a female donor with breast cancer. Some clones in this sample may be carry-over from other donors' samples. The CDR3 runs from the conserved cysteine through the conserved F or W. The D gene is left open where the match is weak. Clone size is stated in some rows and not others, as once, few, many or a class when expanded.

clone_size | j_call | v_call | d_call | cdr3_aa | cdr3_nt
. | TRBJ2-3 | TRBV20-1 | TRBD1 | CSARASHGQGSTDTQYF | TGCAGTGCTAGAGCCTCCCATGGACAGGGATCCACAGATACGCAGTATTTT
medium-sized | TRBJ2-5 | TRBV9 | TRBD2 | CASSVTSGGETQYF | TGTGCCAGCAGCGTAACTAGCGGGGGGGAGACCCAGTACTTC
. | TRBJ2-3 | TRBV7-6 | TRBD2 | CASSPGTTTDTQYF | TGTGCCAGCAGCCCCGGGACTACCACAGATACGCAGTATTTT
. | TRBJ2-7 | TRBV2 | TRBD2 | CASSERRLAGDYEQYF | TGTGCCAGCAGTGAAAGGAGACTAGCGGGAGACTACGAGCAGTACTTC
. | TRBJ2-5 | TRBV10-3 | TRBD2 | CAISEFGGRASGTQYF | TGTGCCATCAGTGAGTTCGGCGGGAGGGCCTCCGGGACCCAGTACTTC
. | TRBJ2-2 | TRBV10-3 | . | CAISGPRVTNTGELFF | TGTGCCATCAGCGGCCCTAGAGTGACGAACACCGGGGAGCTGTTTTTT
. | TRBJ1-1 | TRBV20-1 | . | CSARRVVAEAFF | TGCAGTGCTAGGCGGGTCGTAGCTGAAGCTTTCTTT
medium-sized | TRBJ2-1 | TRBV24-1 | TRBD1 | CATTAEDRVGLAGNNEQFF | TGTGCCACCACGGCTGAGGACAGGGTTGGGTTAGCTGGGAACAATGAGCAGTTCTTC
. | TRBJ1-4 | TRBV12-3/TRBV12-4 | TRBD1 | CASSWTGTNEKLFF | TGTGCCAGCAGTTGGACAGGGACCAATGAAAAACTGTTTTTT
. | TRBJ2-7 | TRBV6-5 | . | CASGTSPYEQYF | TGTGCCAGCGGCACATCTCCCTACGAGCAGTACTTC
. | TRBJ2-7 | TRBV12-5 | . | CASGLPSREQYF | TGTGCTAGTGGTTTGCCATCACGGGAGCAGTACTTC
. | TRBJ2-7 | TRBV5-1 | . | CASSLGQRTSSYEQYF | TGCGCCAGCAGCTTGGGCCAGCGTACGAGCTCCTACGAGCAGTACTTC
many | TRBJ2-3 | TRBV4-1 | TRBD2 | CASSQGLAESTDTQYF | TGCGCCAGCAGCCAAGGACTAGCGGAAAGCACAGATACGCAGTATTTT
. | TRBJ1-4 | TRBV4-1 | . | CASSREGAVGNEKLFF | TGCGCCAGCAGCCGCGAAGGGGCAGTGGGTAATGAAAAACTGTTTTTT
. | TRBJ2-2 | TRBV12-3/TRBV12-4 | . | CASSPASAVNTGELFF | TGTGCCAGCAGTCCCGCTAGCGCCGTGAACACCGGGGAGCTGTTTTTT
. | TRBJ2-7 | TRBV15 | TRBD2 | CATSRWAGARDEQYF | TGTGCCACCAGCAGGTGGGCGGGAGCGCGGGACGAGCAGTACTTC
. | TRBJ2-7 | TRBV12-3/TRBV12-4 | TRBD1 | CASSLDGTGTFYEQYF | TGTGCCAGCAGCTTAGACGGGACAGGGACCTTCTACGAGCAGTACTTC
. | TRBJ2-7 | TRBV5-5 | TRBD2 | CASSPGTSGIYEQYF | TGTGCCAGCAGCCCCGGGACTAGCGGGATCTACGAGCAGTACTTC
many | TRBJ1-5 | TRBV9 | . | CASSVGNNQPQHF | TGTGCCAGCAGCGTAGGGAACAATCAGCCCCAGCATTTT
medium-sized | TRBJ2-2 | TRBV9 | TRBD2 | CASSVSSGWGTGELFF | TGTGCCAGCAGCGTTTCTAGCGGATGGGGTACCGGGGAGCTGTTTTTT
. | TRBJ2-6 | TRBV6-5 | . | CASSVAGFSSGANVLTF | TGTGCCAGCAGTGTGGCAGGGTTTAGTTCTGGGGCCAACGTCCTGACTTTC
. | TRBJ2-2 | TRBV27 | . | CASSSRGWGEIPGELFF | TGTGCCAGCAGTTCCCGGGGCTGGGGGGAGATTCCCGGGGAGCTGTTTTTT